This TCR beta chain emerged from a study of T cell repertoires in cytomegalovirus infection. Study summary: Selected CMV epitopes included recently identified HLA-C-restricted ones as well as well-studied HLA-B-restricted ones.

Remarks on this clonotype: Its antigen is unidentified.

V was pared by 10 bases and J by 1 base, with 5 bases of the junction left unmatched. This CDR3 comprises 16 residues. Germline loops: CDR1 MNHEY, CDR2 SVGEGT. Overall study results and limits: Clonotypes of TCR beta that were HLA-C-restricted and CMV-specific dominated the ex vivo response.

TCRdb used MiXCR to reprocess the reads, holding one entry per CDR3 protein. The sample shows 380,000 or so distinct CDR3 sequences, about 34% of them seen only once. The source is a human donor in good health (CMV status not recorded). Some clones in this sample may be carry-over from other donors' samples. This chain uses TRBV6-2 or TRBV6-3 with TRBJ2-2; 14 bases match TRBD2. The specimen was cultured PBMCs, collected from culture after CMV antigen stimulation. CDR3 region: CAIKGLAGVNTGELFF. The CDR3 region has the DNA TGTGCCATCAAGGGACTAGCGGGAGTGAACACCGGGGAGCTGTTTTTT.